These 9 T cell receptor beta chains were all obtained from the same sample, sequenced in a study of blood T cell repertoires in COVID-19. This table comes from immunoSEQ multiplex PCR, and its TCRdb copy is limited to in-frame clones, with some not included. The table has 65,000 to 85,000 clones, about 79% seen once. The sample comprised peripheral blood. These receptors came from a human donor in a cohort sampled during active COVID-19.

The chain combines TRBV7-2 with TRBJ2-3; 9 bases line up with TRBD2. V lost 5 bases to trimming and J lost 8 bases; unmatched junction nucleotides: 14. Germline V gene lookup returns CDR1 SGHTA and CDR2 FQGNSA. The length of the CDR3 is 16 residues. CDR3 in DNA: TGTGCCAGCAGCCGGACCGGGCTAGCGGGGAAGGTTACGCAGTATTTT. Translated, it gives CASSRTGLAGKVTQYF.

The CDR3 DNA sequence: TGTGCCAGCAGGGCAGAATACACCGGGGAGCTGTTTTTT. Its translation is CASRAEYTGELFF. This chain links TRBV25-1 with TRBJ2-2; no clear D. CDR3 length: 13 residues. V was trimmed by 6 bases and J by 3 bases, leaving 8 bases between them. The germline gives CDR1 MGHDK, CDR2 SYGVNS. The full variable domain, rest sourced from reference TRBV25-1 and TRBJ2-2, is EADIYQTPRYLVIGTGKKITLECSQTMGHDKMYWYQQDPGMELHLIHYSYGVNSTEKGDLSSESTVSRIRTEHFPLTLESARPSHTSQYLCASRAEYTGELFFGEGSRLTVL.

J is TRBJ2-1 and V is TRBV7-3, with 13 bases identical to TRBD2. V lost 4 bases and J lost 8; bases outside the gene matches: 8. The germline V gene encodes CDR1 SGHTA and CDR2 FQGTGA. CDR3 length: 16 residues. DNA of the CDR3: TGTGCCAGCAGCTCGACCACTAGCGGGGGGGCGGATGAGCAGTTCTTC. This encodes CASSSTTSGGADEQFF.

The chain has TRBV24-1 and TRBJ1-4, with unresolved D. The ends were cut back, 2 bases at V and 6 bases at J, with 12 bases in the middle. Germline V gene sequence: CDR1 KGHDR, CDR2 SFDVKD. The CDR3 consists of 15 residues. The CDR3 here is CATSDSGSTDEKLFF. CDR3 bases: TGTGCCACCAGTGATTCCGGGTCAACCGATGAAAAACTGTTTTTT.

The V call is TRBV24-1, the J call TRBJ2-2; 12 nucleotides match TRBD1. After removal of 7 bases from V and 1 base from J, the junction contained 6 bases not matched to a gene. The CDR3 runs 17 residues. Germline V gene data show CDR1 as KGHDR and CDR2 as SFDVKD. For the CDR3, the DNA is TGTGCCACCAGCGGGACAGGGGGCTTAAGGAACACCGGGGAGCTGTTTTTT. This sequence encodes CATSGTGGLRNTGELFF.

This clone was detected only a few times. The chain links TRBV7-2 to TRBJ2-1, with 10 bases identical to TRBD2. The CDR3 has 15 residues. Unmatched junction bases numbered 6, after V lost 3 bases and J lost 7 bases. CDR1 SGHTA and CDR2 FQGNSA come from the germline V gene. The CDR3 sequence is CASSLLAGVGNEQFF. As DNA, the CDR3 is TGTGCCAGCAGCTTGCTAGCGGGGGTGGGGAATGAGCAGTTCTTC.

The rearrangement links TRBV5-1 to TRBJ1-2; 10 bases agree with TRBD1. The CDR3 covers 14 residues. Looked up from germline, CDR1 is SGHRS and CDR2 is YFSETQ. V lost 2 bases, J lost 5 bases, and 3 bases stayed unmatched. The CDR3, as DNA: TGCGCCAGCAGCTTTTGGGGACAGGGGTATGGCTACACCTTC. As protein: CASSFWGQGYGYTF.

The CDR3 is CASSLGGSGNTEAFF. In DNA form, the CDR3 reads TGTGCCAGCAGCTTAGGCGGGAGTGGGAACACTGAAGCTTTCTTT. The chain carries TRBV7-2 and TRBJ1-1; no firm D call. CDR3 length equals 15 residues. CDR1 is SGHTA, CDR2 FQGNSA, per germline. Between the trimmed V and J ends, which lost 1 base and 1 base, there was a span of 10 bases.

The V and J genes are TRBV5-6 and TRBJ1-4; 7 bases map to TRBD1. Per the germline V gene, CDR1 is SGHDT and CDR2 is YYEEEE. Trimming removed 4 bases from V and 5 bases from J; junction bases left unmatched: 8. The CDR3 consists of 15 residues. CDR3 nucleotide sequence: TGTGCCAGCAGCATCCGGACAGGCTCGAATGAAAAACTGTTTTTT. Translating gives CASSIRTGSNEKLFF.